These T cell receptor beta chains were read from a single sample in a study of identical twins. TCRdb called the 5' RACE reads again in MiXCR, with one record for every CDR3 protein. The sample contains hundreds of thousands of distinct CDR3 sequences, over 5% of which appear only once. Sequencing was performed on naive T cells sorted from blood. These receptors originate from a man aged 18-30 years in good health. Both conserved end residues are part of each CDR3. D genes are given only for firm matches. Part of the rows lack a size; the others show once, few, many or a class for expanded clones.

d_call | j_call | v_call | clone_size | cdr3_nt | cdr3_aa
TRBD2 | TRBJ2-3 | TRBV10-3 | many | TGTGCCATCAGTGATATAGCGGGAGGGAACAGCGATACGCAGTATTTT | CAISDIAGGNSDTQYF
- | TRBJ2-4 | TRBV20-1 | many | TGCAGTGCTAGCAAAAACATTCAGTACTTC | CSASKNIQYF
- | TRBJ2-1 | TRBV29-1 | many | TGCAGCGTTGAACCCCGACTAGGACAGAATGAGCAGTTCTTC | CSVEPRLGQNEQFF
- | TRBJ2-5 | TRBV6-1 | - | TGTGCCAGCAGACAGGAGGCCCAGTACTTC | CASRQEAQYF
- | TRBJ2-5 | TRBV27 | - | TGTGCCAGCAGTTTCGGGAACTGGGAGACCCAGTACTTC | CASSFGNWETQYF
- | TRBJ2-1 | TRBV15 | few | TGTGCCACCGCCCACCGGCAGGGGAGGAATGAGCAGTTCTTC | CATAHRQGRNEQFF
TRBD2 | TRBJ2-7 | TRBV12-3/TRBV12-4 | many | TGTGCCAGCAGTTTCCCCCTGACTAGCGGGGGGGAGCAGTACTTC | CASSFPLTSGGEQYF
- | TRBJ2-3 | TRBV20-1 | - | TGCAGTGCTAAACGGGGACTCCCGGCCTGGGATACGCAGTATTTT | CSAKRGLPAWDTQYF
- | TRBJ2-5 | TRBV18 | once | TGTGCCAGCTCACACAACGCACCGCCATCAAGAGGGGGAGAGACCCAGTACTTC | CASSHNAPPSRGGETQYF
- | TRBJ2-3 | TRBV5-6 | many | TGTGCCAGCAGCCGGGACGGACCCACAGATACGCAGTATTTT | CASSRDGPTDTQYF
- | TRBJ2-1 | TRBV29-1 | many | TGCAGCGTTGACGGGGCAGTCTCATACAATGAGCAGTTCTTC | CSVDGAVSYNEQFF
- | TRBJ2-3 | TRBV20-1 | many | TGCAGTGCCAGCGGATCGGCTAGCGCGAGCACAGATACGCAGTATTTT | CSASGSASASTDTQYF
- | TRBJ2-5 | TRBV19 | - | TGTGCCAGTAGTATAATCTCCCAAGAGACCCAGTACTTC | CASSIISQETQYF
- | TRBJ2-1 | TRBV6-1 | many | TGTGCCAGCAGCCGACACACGCTCGACCACAATGAGCAGTTCTTC | CASSRHTLDHNEQFF
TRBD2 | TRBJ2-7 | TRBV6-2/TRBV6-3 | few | TGTGCCAGCAGTCTACCGGGACTAGCGGGAGGGGACCAGACGGTGCAGTACTTC | CASSLPGLAGGDQTVQYF
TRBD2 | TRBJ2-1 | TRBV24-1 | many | TGTGCCACCAGTGATTCTGCCGGGACTAGCGGGTCCCATAGCTCCTACAATGAGCAGTTCTTC | CATSDSAGTSGSHSSYNEQFF
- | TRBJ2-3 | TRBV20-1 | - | TGCAGTGCTACCCCGGACACAGATACGCAGTATTTT | CSATPDTDTQYF
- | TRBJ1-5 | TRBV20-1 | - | TGCAGTGCTAATCACGACAGAGAGGGCCAGCCCCAGCATTTT | CSANHDREGQPQHF
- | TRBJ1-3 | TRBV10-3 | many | TGTGCCATCAGCTCGGACGGGAACACCATATATTTT | CAISSDGNTIYF
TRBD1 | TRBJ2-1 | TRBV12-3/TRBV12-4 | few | TGTGCCAGCAGTCCAATCGGGACAGGGAGGAGGTTCTTC | CASSPIGTGRRFF
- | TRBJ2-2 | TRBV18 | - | TGTGCCAGCTCACCACCGCTGGGGACGAACACCGGGGAGCTGTTTTTT | CASSPPLGTNTGELFF
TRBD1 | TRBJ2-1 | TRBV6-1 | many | TGTGCCAGCAGGGTACAGGGGGGCCGGGGCAATGAGCAGTTCTTC | CASRVQGGRGNEQFF
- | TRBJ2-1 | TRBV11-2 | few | TGTGCCAGCAGCATCAGGGTCCATGAGCAGTTCTTC | CASSIRVHEQFF
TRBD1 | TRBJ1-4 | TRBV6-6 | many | TGTGCCAGCAGGGACAGGGTGATCGAAAAACTGTTTTTT | CASRDRVIEKLFF
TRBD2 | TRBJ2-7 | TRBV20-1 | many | TGCAGTGCTAGAGATCTGCGCGGGAGCCCCTCCTACGAGCAGTACTTC | CSARDLRGSPSYEQYF
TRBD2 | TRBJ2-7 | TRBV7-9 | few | TGTGCCAGCACCATCTCCCGGAGCGGGAGGAACTACGAGCAGTACTTC | CASTISRSGRNYEQYF
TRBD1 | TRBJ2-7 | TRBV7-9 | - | TGTGCCAGCAGCATACTCGGGACAGGGGCCGACGAGCAGTACTTC | CASSILGTGADEQYF
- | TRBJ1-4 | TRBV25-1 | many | TGTGCCAGCAGCGGTCACGGGAGGGATGAAAAACTGTTTTTT | CASSGHGRDEKLFF
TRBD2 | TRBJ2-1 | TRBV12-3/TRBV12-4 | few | TGTGCCAGCTTTGTAGCGGGAGGGCCCAATGAGCAGTTCTTC | CASFVAGGPNEQFF
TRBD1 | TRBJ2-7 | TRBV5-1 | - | TGCGCCAGCAGTTCCGGGACAGGGAGCTCCTACGGGCAGTACTTC | CASSSGTGSSYGQYF
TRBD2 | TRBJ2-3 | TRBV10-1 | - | TGCGCCAGCAGTGAGTCCGGACTAGCGGGAGTAGATACGCAGTATTTT | CASSESGLAGVDTQYF
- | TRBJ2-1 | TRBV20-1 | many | TGCAGTGCTACACTAGTCCCGTCCTACAATGAGCAGTTCTTC | CSATLVPSYNEQFF
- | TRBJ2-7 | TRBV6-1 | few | TGTGCCAGCAGTACCACTTTCTCGGGCTACGAGCAGTACTTC | CASSTTFSGYEQYF
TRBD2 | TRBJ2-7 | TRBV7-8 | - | TGTGCCAGCAGCCCCTCGGGGCTAGCGGGAAGTTGGGAGCAGTACTTC | CASSPSGLAGSWEQYF
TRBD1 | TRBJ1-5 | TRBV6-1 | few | TGTGCCAGCAGCTCACAGGGGGCTCACAATCAGCCCCAGCATTTT | CASSSQGAHNQPQHF
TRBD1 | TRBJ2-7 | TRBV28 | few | TGTGCCAGCAATTATGGGACAGCCTACGAGCAGTACTTC | CASNYGTAYEQYF
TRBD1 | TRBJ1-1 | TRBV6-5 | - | TGTGCCAGCAGTTACCAGACAGGGGGCTTGACTGAAGCTTTCTTT | CASSYQTGGLTEAFF
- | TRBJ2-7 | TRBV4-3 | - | TGCGCCAGCAGCCAAGACGGGGTCGGCTACGAGCAGTACTTC | CASSQDGVGYEQYF
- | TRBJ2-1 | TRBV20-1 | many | TGCAGTGCTAGAGTGCGGGACAATGAGCAGTTCTTC | CSARVRDNEQFF
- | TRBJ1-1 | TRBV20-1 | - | TGCAGTGCTAGAGATCCCAAGAAAGACAGCGAAGCTTTCTTT | CSARDPKKDSEAFF
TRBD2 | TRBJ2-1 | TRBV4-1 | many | TGCGCCAGCAGCCCTCTAGCGGGAGCTATGAGTGAGCAGTTCTTC | CASSPLAGAMSEQFF
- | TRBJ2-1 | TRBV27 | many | TGTGCCAGCAGTCCGGACTTCCGAGGCTACAATGAGCAGTTCTTC | CASSPDFRGYNEQFF
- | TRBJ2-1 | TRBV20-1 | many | TGCAGTTGCACGGGAGAACTATTGCAGTTCTTC | CSCTGELLQFF
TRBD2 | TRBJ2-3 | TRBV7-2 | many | TGTGCCAGCAGCCGCGGACTAGGGGGCACAGATACGCAGTATTTT | CASSRGLGGTDTQYF
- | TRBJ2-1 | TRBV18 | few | TGTGCCAGCTCACCAGAGGCCTCTTACAATGAGCAGTTCTTC | CASSPEASYNEQFF
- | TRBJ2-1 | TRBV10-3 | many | TGTGCCATCAGTGAGTCTGGGCCTCTCAATGAGCAGTTCTTC | CAISESGPLNEQFF
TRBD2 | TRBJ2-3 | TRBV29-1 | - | TGCAGCGTGGTTTATACTAGCGGGGGGCTAGGAGGTACGCAGTATTTT | CSVVYTSGGLGGTQYF
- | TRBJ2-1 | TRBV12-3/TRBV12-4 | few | TGTGCCAGTGCGGCCGGGACTCCAAACAATGAGCAGTTCTTC | CASAAGTPNNEQFF
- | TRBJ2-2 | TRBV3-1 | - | TGTGCCAGCGGTGGTTTAAAGACCGGGGAGCTGTTTTTT | CASGGLKTGELFF
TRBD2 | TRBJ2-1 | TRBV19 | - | TGTGCCAGTAGTAAGCGGGAGGGCCTTAATGAGCAGTTCTTC | CASSKREGLNEQFF
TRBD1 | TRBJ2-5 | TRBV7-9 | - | TGTGCCAGCAGCTCGACAGGGGACACTACATGGGAGACCCAGTACTTC | CASSSTGDTTWETQYF
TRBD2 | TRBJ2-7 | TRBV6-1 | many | TGTGCCAGCAGTGGGAGGCTTAGCGGGAGCTCCTACGAGCAGTACTTC | CASSGRLSGSSYEQYF
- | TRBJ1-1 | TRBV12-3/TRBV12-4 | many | TGTGCCAGCAGTTTGAAGGGGGGCACTGAAGCTTTCTTT | CASSLKGGTEAFF
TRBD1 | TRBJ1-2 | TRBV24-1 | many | TGTGCCACCAGTGACACACCCGGGACAGCCTATGGCTACACCTTC | CATSDTPGTAYGYTF
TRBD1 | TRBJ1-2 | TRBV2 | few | TGTGCCAGCAGCCAGGACAGGGACTATGGCTACACCTTC | CASSQDRDYGYTF
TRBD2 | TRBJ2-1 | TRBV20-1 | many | TGCAGTGCTAGAGGGATCCTAGCGGGAGGGAATGAGCAGTTCTTC | CSARGILAGGNEQFF